One T cell receptor beta chain is described in this entry. No antigen is known for it. Naive CD8+ T cells displayed a CD45RO-CCR7+CD27+CD95- phenotype. Libraries of TRB cDNA were made by 5' RACE and carried UMIs. After re-calling the 5' RACE reads, TCRdb lists one entry per CDR3 protein, DNA absent. The sample table includes 75,000 to 100,000 distinct CDR3 sequences. This record belongs to a study of CXCR3-negative and CXCR3-positive naive CD8 T cells. Findings and limits, study-wide: In naive cells, CXCR3-negative and CXCR3-positive subsets had similar TRBV-TRBJ usage; memory cells differed. CXCR3-negative naive cells had less hydrophobic TRB CDR3s than did CXCR3-positive naive cells. After cryopreservation, expression of CXCR3 was partially reduced, and most assays were run with fresh PBMCs.

The sequenced sample consisted of naive CXCR3+ CD8+ T cells from blood. Subset defined: CD45RO-CCR7+CD27+CD95- naive CD8+ T cells expressing CXCR3 (TNR3+). The receptor comes from a human donor in good health. Some clones in this sample may be carry-over from other donors' samples.

CDR3 sequence: CSVEGTGGYTF. The V call is TRBV29-1, the J call TRBJ1-2; TCRdb outputs TRBD1, but without DNA this stays unchecked. The CDR3 runs to 11 residues. Per germline, CDR1 SQVTM and CDR2 ANQGSEA.